A single sample is the source of the 13 T cell receptor beta chains below, sequenced in a study of graft-versus-host responses after intestinal transplantation. Only in-frame clones appear in the TCRdb table, and some are missing; sequencing was by immunoSEQ multiplex PCR. The repertoire consists of tens of thousands of clones, with more than 70% occurring once and the leading ten covering approximately 0.6%. No antigens are known for them. The input for sequencing was unstimulated CD4+ T cells sorted from spleen or lymph node cells, taken before transplant. The receptors derive from a human donor who was the organ donor for an intestinal transplant.

V usage is TRBV7-3 and J usage is TRBJ2-3, with 7 bases that match TRBD2. This CDR3 comprises 13 residues. The germline CDR1 and CDR2 sequences are SGHTA and FQGTGA. The V gene end was trimmed by 5 bases and the J gene end by 6 bases; junction bases not matched to a gene: 5. CDR3 DNA sequence: TGTGCCAGCAGCATGGGAGGGGAGGATACGCAGTATTTT. Protein sequence: CASSMGGEDTQYF.

This clone came up a few times. This chain joins TRBV30 and TRBJ2-3; 10 nucleotides agree with TRBD1. The V and J ends lost 5 bases and 2 bases, in that order; junction bases with no gene match: 7. There are 15 residues in the CDR3. CDR1 GTSNPN and CDR2 SVGIG come from the germline V gene (reference sequence). The CDR3 sequence: CAWGQGTGATDTQYF. The DNA for the CDR3 is TGTGCCTGGGGGCAAGGGACAGGGGCCACAGATACGCAGTATTTT.

V gene TRBV2 combines with J gene TRBJ1-5; 8 bases align to TRBD1. V shed 1 base, J shed 5 bases, and the junction held 4 bases outside the gene matches. The CDR3 is 15 residues long. From germline, CDR1 is SNHLY and CDR2 FYNNEI. This CDR3 reads CASSEGDRWDQPQHF. The CDR3 DNA sequence: TGTGCCAGCAGTGAAGGGGACAGGTGGGATCAGCCCCAGCATTTT.

J is TRBJ2-7 and V is TRBV6-5; possible D gene TRBD2, 5 bases. The V gene lost 6 bases and the J gene lost 0 bases, with 9 bases spanning the gap. Germline V lookup: CDR1 MNHEY, CDR2 SVGAGI. The CDR3 runs to 13 residues. Here the CDR3 reads CASSSGNSYEQYF. CDR3 coding DNA: TGTGCCAGCAGCAGCGGAAACTCCTACGAGCAGTACTTC.

This clone was seen just once. V gene TRBV27 combines with J gene TRBJ2-3; TRBD2 is a possible D gene (6 bases). Per the germline V gene, CDR1 is MNHEY and CDR2 is SMNVEV (reference sequence). V shed 6 bases and J shed 2 bases, with 12 bases lying between them. The CDR3 is 14 residues long. CDR3 in DNA: TGTGCCAGCAGGGTAGCGGAGTACACAGATACGCAGTATTTT. Translated, it gives CASRVAEYTDTQYF.

Only a few counts were recorded for this clone. The chain links TRBV29-1 to TRBJ2-5; the D gene is possibly TRBD2 (8 bases). Trimming left V 8 bases short and J 1 base short, with 14 bases between. The CDR3 loop spans 13 amino acids. In germline, CDR1 is SQVTM, CDR2 ANQGSEA. CDR3 coding DNA: TGCAGCAGCGGGGGACAGTTCCAAGAGACCCAGTACTTC. Its translation is CSSGGQFQETQYF.

This clone was found once. This sequence joins TRBV11-2 and TRBJ2-6; no definite D call. The germline gives CDR1 SGHAT, CDR2 FQNNGV. Between the trimmed V and J ends, which lost 5 bases and 1 base, there was a span of 12 bases. The length of the CDR3 is 16 residues. The CDR3 DNA follows: TGTGCCAGCAGCCCCGACTGGTTTTCTGGGGCCAACGTCCTGACTTTC. Protein: CASSPDWFSGANVLTF.

Points on this clone: Additional DNA sequences in this sample encode the identical CDR3. The chain employs TRBV4-1 and TRBJ2-1, with a tentative D call TRBD2 (5 bases). Looked up from germline, CDR1 is MGHRA and CDR2 is YSYEKL. V shed 0 bases and J shed 1 base, with 10 bases lying between them. The CDR3 runs to 16 residues. DNA of the CDR3: TGCGCCAGCAGCCAAGATCGAGGAGGATCCTACAATGAGCAGTTCTTC. The encoded protein is CASSQDRGGSYNEQFF.

This chain connects TRBV6-1 to TRBJ1-5, with D possibly matching TRBD1 (6 bases). The germline V and J ends were trimmed by 2 bases and 3 bases, with 11 bases remaining between them. CDR1 is MNHNS, CDR2 SASEGT, per germline. The CDR3 consists of 15 residues. The CDR3: CASSESDRHNQPQHF. CDR3 nucleotide sequence: TGTGCCAGCAGTGAAAGTGACAGGCACAATCAGCCCCAGCATTTT.

J is TRBJ2-2 and V is TRBV4-2; D possibly corresponds to TRBD2 (6 bases). This CDR3 is 18 amino acids long. V lost 0 bases and J lost 4, with 18 bases in between. Germline assignment: CDR1 LGHNA and CDR2 YNFKEQ. CDR3 amino acids: CASSQDRRGKNRTGELFF. The CDR3 DNA is TGTGCCAGCAGCCAAGATCGGCGGGGTAAAAATCGCACCGGGGAGCTGTTTTTT.

The genes are TRBV28 and TRBJ2-7, with 8 bases identical to TRBD1. J gave up 6 bases and V 6 bases, and 10 bases lay outside the gene matches. The CDR3 loop spans 14 amino acids. Germline V lookup: CDR1 MDHEN, CDR2 SYDVKM. The CDR3 DNA reads TGTGCCAGCAGACCCCTTTCAGGGGGCGGCGAGCAGTACTTC. Its protein is CASRPLSGGGEQYF.

The J gene is TRBJ2-7, the V gene TRBV5-1, with TRBD2 identical over 10 bases. Germline lookup yields CDR1 SGHRS and CDR2 YFSETQ. Trimming took 6 bases from V and 0 from J; bases not matched to a gene: 9. This CDR3 comprises 16 residues. Written as DNA, the CDR3 is TGCGCCAGCACACCCTTACCTAGCGGGAGCTCCTACGAGCAGTACTTC. It is translated as CASTPLPSGSSYEQYF.

V usage is TRBV6-1 and J usage is TRBJ1-5, with 7 bases fitting TRBD1. The CDR3 is 15 amino acids. Trimming at V came to 7 bases and at J to 4 bases, leaving 10 bases not matched to a gene. CDR1 is MNHNS and CDR2 is SASEGT in the germline V gene. CDR3 protein: CASKVDDRANQPQHF. The CDR3 nucleotides are TGTGCCAGCAAAGTAGACGACAGGGCAAATCAGCCCCAGCATTTT.